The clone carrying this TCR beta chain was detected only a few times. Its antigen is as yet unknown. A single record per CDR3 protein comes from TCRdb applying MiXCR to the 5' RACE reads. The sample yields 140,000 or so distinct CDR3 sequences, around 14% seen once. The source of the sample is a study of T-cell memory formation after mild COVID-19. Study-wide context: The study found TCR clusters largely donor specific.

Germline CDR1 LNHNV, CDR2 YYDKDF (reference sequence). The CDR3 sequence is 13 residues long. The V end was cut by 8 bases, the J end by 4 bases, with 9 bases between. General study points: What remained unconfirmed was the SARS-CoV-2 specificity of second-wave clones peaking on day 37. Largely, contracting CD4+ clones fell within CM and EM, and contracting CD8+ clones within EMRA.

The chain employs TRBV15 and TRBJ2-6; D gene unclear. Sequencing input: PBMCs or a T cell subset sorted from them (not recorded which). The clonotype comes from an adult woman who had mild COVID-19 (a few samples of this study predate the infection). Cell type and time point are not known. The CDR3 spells CATSFQGANVLTF. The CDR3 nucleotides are TGTGCCACCTCTTTTCAAGGGGCCAACGTCCTGACTTTC.